This entry lists 5 T cell receptor beta chains sequenced from one sample in a study of cytomegalovirus exposure and HLA in healthy donors. Using immunoSEQ multiplex PCR, the repertoire was profiled, and TCRdb retains in-frame clones only, with some absent. The sample contains about 58,000 clones, roughly nine tenths of which appear only once. The material sequenced was PBMCs. These receptors all stem from a man aged 18 to 30 in good health and CMV-seronegative.

The CDR3 loop is CASGSSYEQYF. DNA for the CDR3: TGCGCCAGCGGGAGTTCCTACGAGCAGTACTTC. V is TRBV10-2 and J is TRBJ2-7; a weak D match, TRBD2 (5 bases). The germline V gene encodes CDR1 WSHSY and CDR2 SAAADI. CDR3 length: 11 residues. Trimming left V 8 bases short and J 1 base short, with 6 bases between.

In DNA form, the CDR3 reads TGTGCCAGCAGTTTGCTTGTAGCCCGGGGCTACACCTTC. It specifies CASSLLVARGYTF. The chain recombines TRBV28 with TRBJ1-2; D is unclear. CDR3 length: 13 amino acids. Per the germline V gene, CDR1 is MDHEN and CDR2 is SYDVKM. V lost 3 bases and J lost 8, with 13 bases in between.

J is TRBJ1-5 and V is TRBV19, with 11 bases aligning to TRBD1. The CDR3 runs 14 residues. Trimming cost V 7 bases and J 6 bases; bases outside gene matches: 5. Germline CDR1 LNHDA, CDR2 SQIVND (reference sequence). The CDR3 loop is CASMVGQGAQPQHF. The CDR3 DNA reads TGTGCCAGTATGGTCGGACAGGGGGCTCAGCCCCAGCATTTT.

The V call is TRBV10-2, the J call TRBJ2-7, with 8 positions matching TRBD2. V lost 2 bases and J lost 5; bases outside the gene matches: 8. CDR1 and CDR2 from the germline V gene are WSHSY and SAAADI. This CDR3 region has 15 residues. CDR3 protein: CASSEMEAGDNEQYF. Written as DNA, the CDR3 is TGCGCCAGCAGTGAGATGGAAGCGGGAGACAACGAGCAGTACTTC.

DNA of the CDR3: TGTGCCAGCAGGGGACAGACAAATCAGCCCCAGCATTTT. Translating gives CASRGQTNQPQHF. This chain joins TRBV6-1 and TRBJ1-5; TRBD1 matches 7 bases. Looked up from germline, CDR1 is MNHNS and CDR2 is SASEGT. This CDR3 region has 13 residues. The V and J ends lost 6 bases and 4 bases, in that order; junction bases with no gene match: 3.